The 22 T cell receptor beta chains listed next were all sequenced from one sample in a study of blood T cell repertoires in COVID-19. Some clones are missing from TCRdb's copy, which holds only in-frame ones; the method was immunoSEQ multiplex PCR. The data hold approximately 210,000 clones, with 80% to 90% observed a single time. The sequencing sample was made of peripheral blood. The receptors derive from a man aged 25-45 years with active or convalescent COVID-19.

The chain employs TRBV6-5 and TRBJ1-1; a possible D gene is TRBD1 (5 bases). Germline CDR1 is MNHEY and CDR2 is SVGAGI. There are 15 residues in the CDR3. V shed 8 bases and J shed 0 bases, with 16 bases lying between them. The CDR3 region has the DNA TGTGCCAGCTGGGGGGTGTGGACCATGAACACTGAAGCTTTCTTT. Its translation is CASWGVWTMNTEAFF.

V is TRBV30 and J is TRBJ1-1; D gene uncertain. Germline CDR1 GTSNPN, CDR2 SVGIG (reference sequence). The V end lost 3 bases, the J end lost 1 base, and 6 bases lay between the germline ends. This CDR3 has 12 residues. CDR3 sequence: CAWSRQNTEAFF. CDR3 sequence (DNA): TGTGCCTGGAGCCGACAGAACACTGAAGCTTTCTTT. Full variable domain (rest looked up from reference TRBV30 and TRBJ1-1): SQTIHQWPATLVQPVGSPLSLECTVEGTSNPNLYWYRQAAGRGLQLLFYSVGIGQISSEVPQNLSASRPQDRQFILSSKKLLLSDSGFYLCAWSRQNTEAFFGQGTRLTVV.

The chain recombines TRBV6-5 with TRBJ1-6; D gene uncertain. The CDR3 spans 16 residues. The V end lost 0 bases, the J end lost 5 bases, and 11 bases lay between the germline ends. The germline V gene encodes CDR1 MNHEY and CDR2 SVGAGI. The CDR3 coding sequence is TGTGCCAGCAGTTACTCAGGAGGGAGGGATAATTCACCCCTCCACTTT. Its protein product is CASSYSGGRDNSPLHF.

The V and J genes are TRBV3-1 (or the pseudogene TRBV3-2) and TRBJ2-7; 12 positions agree with TRBD1. With 5 bases clipped from V and 6 bases from J, the junction kept 8 bases outside the gene matches. Germline V CDR1 and CDR2: LGHDT, YNNKEL (reference sequence). The CDR3 is 15 residues long. The CDR3 bases are TGTGCCAGCAGCGACCACGGGACAGGGGGCTTCGAGCAGTACTTC. It translates to CASSDHGTGGFEQYF.

V usage is TRBV7-2 and J usage is TRBJ2-7; 8 bases fit TRBD1. The CDR3 is made up of 15 amino acids. J gave up 1 base and V 7 bases, and 9 bases lay outside the gene matches. In germline, CDR1 is SGHTA, CDR2 FQGNSA. This chain's CDR3 is CASIEGTGFSYEQYF. The DNA for the CDR3 is TGTGCCAGCATAGAAGGGACAGGCTTTTCCTACGAGCAGTACTTC.

The chain combines TRBV28 with TRBJ2-1, with D tentatively TRBD2 (5 bases). This CDR3 has 14 amino acids. Germline V gives CDR1 MDHEN, CDR2 SYDVKM. Trimming cost V 8 bases and J 10 bases, with 21 bases left between them. The CDR3 coding sequence is TGTGCCAGCGGACGGGGAGTGGGAGATAACGAGCAGTTCTTC. Translation gives CASGRGVGDNEQFF.

This clone was counted a single time. This chain links TRBV6-5 with TRBJ1-5; possible D gene TRBD1, 5 bases. Germline CDR1 and CDR2: MNHEY and SVGAGI. This CDR3 contains 13 residues. Trimming pared 10 bases from V and 3 bases from J, leaving 13 bases between. The CDR3 reads CATTGGVNQPQHF. The CDR3 region has the DNA TGTGCCACCACGGGGGGGGTCAATCAGCCCCAGCATTTT.

The table lists this clone with a few counts. The chain carries TRBV3-1 (or the pseudogene TRBV3-2) and TRBJ2-2, with D possibly being TRBD2 (6 bases). The CDR3 runs 15 residues. Germline V gene sequence: CDR1 LGHDT, CDR2 YNNKEL (reference sequence). With 4 bases removed from V and 2 bases from J, the gap between germline ends came to 11 bases. This chain's CDR3 is CASSRRGQNTGELFF. As DNA, the CDR3 is TGTGCCAGCAGCCGGAGGGGCCAAAACACCGGGGAGCTGTTTTTT.

This clone has just one count. The chain has TRBV28 and TRBJ1-4; D perhaps matches TRBD1 (5 bases). V lost 3 bases to trimming and J lost 8 bases, with 16 bases between them. The CDR3 is made up of 15 amino acids. Germline loops: CDR1 MDHEN, CDR2 SYDVKM. The CDR3 sequence is CASSLEGRVGEKLFF. The CDR3, as DNA: TGTGCCAGCAGTTTGGAGGGCAGGGTTGGGGAAAAACTGTTTTTT.

This clone turned up a few times. The CDR3 coding sequence is TGTGCCAGCAGTCGTACCCTGGGAGATCAGCCCCAGCATTTT. Amino acid sequence: CASSRTLGDQPQHF. This chain links TRBV28 with TRBJ1-5; D is ambiguous. The CDR3 runs to 14 residues. V shed 5 bases and J shed 5 bases, with 13 bases lying between them. The germline gives CDR1 MDHEN, CDR2 SYDVKM.

The chain is built from TRBV5-5 and TRBJ1-1; 7 nucleotides agree with TRBD1. The germline CDR1 and CDR2 sequences are SGHKS and YYEKEE (reference sequence). This CDR3 has 14 residues. With V trimmed by 4 bases and J by 5 bases, 8 bases remained unmatched. For the CDR3, the DNA is TGTGCCAGCAGCAAAGGACAGGTGGGGACTGAAGCTTTCTTT. It encodes CASSKGQVGTEAFF. Complete variable domain (other parts from reference TRBV5-5 and TRBJ1-1): DAGVTQSPTHLIKTRGQQVTLRCSPISGHKSVSWYQQVLGQGPQFIFQYYEKEERGRGNFPDRFSARQFPNYSSELNVNALLLGDSALYLCASSKGQVGTEAFFGQGTRLTVV.

The rearrangement uses TRBV7-9 and TRBJ2-1; 9 bases line up with TRBD2. The CDR3 runs to 15 residues. CDR1 and CDR2 (germline): SEHNR, FQNEAQ (reference sequence). J gave up 8 bases and V 2 bases, and 7 bases lay outside the gene matches. The CDR3: CASSLSRLAGYEQFF. CDR3 DNA sequence: TGTGCCAGCAGCTTATCGAGGCTAGCGGGATATGAGCAGTTCTTC.

This chain links TRBV10-2 with TRBJ2-2; D may be TRBD1 (5 bases). The length of the CDR3 is 16 residues. Germline CDR1 is WSHSY and CDR2 is SAAADI. The germline V and J ends were trimmed by 8 bases and 1 base, with 17 bases remaining between them. CDR3 bases: TGCGCCAGCCGCTCCGCTGGGGCTGAGAACACCGGGGAGCTGTTTTTT. It codes for CASRSAGAENTGELFF.

The rearrangement joins TRBV19 to TRBJ2-7; TRBD1 matches at 7 bases. Germline CDR1 LNHDA, CDR2 SQIVND (reference sequence). This CDR3 is 14 amino acids long. The junction had 9 bases not matched to a gene; V was cut back by 7 bases and J by 3 bases. The CDR3 spells CASNVQGPFYEQYF. The CDR3, as DNA: TGTGCCAGTAACGTACAGGGGCCCTTCTACGAGCAGTACTTC. The variable domain in full, with the rest retrieved from reference TRBV19 and TRBJ2-7, is DGGITQSPKYLFRKEGQNVTLSCEQNLNHDAMYWYRQDPGQGLRLIYYSQIVNDFQKGDIAEGYSVSREKKESFPLTVTSAQKNPTAFYLCASNVQGPFYEQYFGPGTRLTVT.

The chain links TRBV6-5 to TRBJ2-3; D might be TRBD2 (5 bases). The CDR3 extends over 14 amino acids. Germline V gives CDR1 MNHEY, CDR2 SVGAGI. Trimming stripped 5 bases from V and 5 bases from J, with 14 bases between. The CDR3 sequence is CASSTRTGKDTQYF. The CDR3 nucleotides read TGTGCCAGCAGTACACGGACTGGAAAAGATACGCAGTATTTT.

This clone came up once. The chain employs TRBV5-1 and TRBJ1-3; D unclear. Per the germline V gene, CDR1 is SGHRS and CDR2 is YFSETQ. CDR3 length equals 15 residues. V was cut by 5 bases and J by 0 bases, with 12 bases left in between. The CDR3 nucleotides read TGCGCCAGCAGTCTCGAGTGGAGCTCTGGAAACACCATATATTTT. Translation: CASSLEWSSGNTIYF.

This chain connects TRBV5-1 to TRBJ2-1; 12 positions agree with TRBD2. The trim removed 4 bases at V and 4 bases at J, leaving 3 bases unmatched. The V gene's germline CDR1 is SGHRS and CDR2 YFSETQ. CDR3 size: 15 residues. As DNA, the CDR3 is TGCGCCAGCAGCCAAGGACTAGCGGGATACAATGAGCAGTTCTTC. Its translation is CASSQGLAGYNEQFF.

The chain joins TRBV1 to TRBJ2-3; TRBD2, the table's D call, was not compared with the DNA. TRBV1 is deemed a pseudogene. The CDR3 is 17 residues long. DNA of the CDR3: TGCACCAGCAGCCAAGTTGAAGCGGGAGGACACACAGATACGCAGTATTTT. Translation gives CTSSQVEAGGHTDTQYF.

This chain uses TRBV11-2 with TRBJ1-5; D is unresolved. Trimming pared 5 bases from V and 2 bases from J, leaving 10 bases between. The germline gives CDR1 SGHAT, CDR2 FQNNGV. There are 14 residues in the CDR3. The CDR3 here is CASSRDGGNQPQHF. DNA of the CDR3: TGTGCCAGCAGCCGCGACGGAGGCAATCAGCCCCAGCATTTT.

The J gene is TRBJ2-5, the V gene TRBV7-2; perhaps TRBD2 as D (7 bases). In germline, CDR1 is SGHTA, CDR2 FQGNSA. The CDR3 length is 15 residues. Trimming cost V 3 bases and J 2 bases, with 13 bases left between them. The CDR3 coding sequence is TGTGCCAGCAGCTTCGGGGGGCGTCAACAAGAGACCCAGTACTTC. Translating it yields CASSFGGRQQETQYF.

The chain recombines TRBV5-4 with TRBJ1-4; D gene uncertain. CDR3 length: 15 amino acids. Trimming took off 0 bases at V and 8 bases at J, with 14 bases between the two ends. In germline, CDR1 is SGHNT, CDR2 YYREEE (reference sequence). The CDR3, as DNA: TGTGCCAGCAGCTTGGGTGGAAGTTGGGAGGAAAAACTGTTTTTT. Protein sequence: CASSLGGSWEEKLFF. Using reference TRBV5-4 and TRBJ1-4 for the parts outside the CDR3, the full variable domain is ETGVTQSPTHLIKTRGQQVTLRCSSQSGHNTVSWYQQALGQGPQFIFQYYREEENGRGNFPPRFSGLQFPNYSSELNVNALELDDSALYLCASSLGGSWEEKLFFGSGTQLSVL.

The chain uses TRBV7-9 and TRBJ2-7; D possibly corresponds to TRBD1 (6 bases). CDR1 is SEHNR and CDR2 is FQNEAQ in the germline V gene (reference sequence). The CDR3 totals 15 residues. The germline V and J ends were trimmed by 5 bases and 1 base, with 15 bases remaining between them. CDR3 DNA sequence: TGTGCCAGCAGCCCCCTCGACAGGAGGTCCTACGAGCAGTACTTC. It yields the protein CASSPLDRRSYEQYF.